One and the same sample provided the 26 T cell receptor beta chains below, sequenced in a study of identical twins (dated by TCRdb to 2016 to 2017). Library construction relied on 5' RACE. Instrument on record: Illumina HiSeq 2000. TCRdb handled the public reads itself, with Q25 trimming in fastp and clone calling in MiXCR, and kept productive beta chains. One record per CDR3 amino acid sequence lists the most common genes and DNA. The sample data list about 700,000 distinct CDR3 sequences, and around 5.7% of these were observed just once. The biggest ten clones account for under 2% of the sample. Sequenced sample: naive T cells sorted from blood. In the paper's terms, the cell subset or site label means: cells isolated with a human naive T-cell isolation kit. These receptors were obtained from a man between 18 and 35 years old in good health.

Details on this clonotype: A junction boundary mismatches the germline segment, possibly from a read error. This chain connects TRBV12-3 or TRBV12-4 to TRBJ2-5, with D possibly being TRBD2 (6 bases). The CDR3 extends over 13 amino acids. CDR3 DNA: TGTGCCAGCAGTCCGGGACTCCAAGAGACCCGGTACTTC. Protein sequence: CASSPGLQETRYF.

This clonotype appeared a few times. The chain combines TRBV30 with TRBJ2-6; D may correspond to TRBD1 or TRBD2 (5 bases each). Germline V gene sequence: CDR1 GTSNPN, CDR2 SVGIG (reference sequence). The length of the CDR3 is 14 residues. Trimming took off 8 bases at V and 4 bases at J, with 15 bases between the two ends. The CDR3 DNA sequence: TGTGCCGTCCGCGTGGGGGTCGGGGCCAACGTCCTGACTTTC. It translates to CAVRVGVGANVLTF.

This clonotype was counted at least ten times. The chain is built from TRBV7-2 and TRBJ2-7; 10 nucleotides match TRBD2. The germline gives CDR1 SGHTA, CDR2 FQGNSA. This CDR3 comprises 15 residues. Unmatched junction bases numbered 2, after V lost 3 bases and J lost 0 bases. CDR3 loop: CASSFSGRASYEQYF. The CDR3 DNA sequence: TGTGCCAGCAGCTTCAGCGGGAGGGCCTCCTACGAGCAGTACTTC.

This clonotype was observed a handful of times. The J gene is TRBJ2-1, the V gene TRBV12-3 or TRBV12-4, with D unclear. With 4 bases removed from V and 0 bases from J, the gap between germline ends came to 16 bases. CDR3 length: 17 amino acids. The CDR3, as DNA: TGTGCCAGCAGTTCCACCCTTGGACGGAGCTCCTACAATGAGCAGTTCTTC. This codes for CASSSTLGRSSYNEQFF.

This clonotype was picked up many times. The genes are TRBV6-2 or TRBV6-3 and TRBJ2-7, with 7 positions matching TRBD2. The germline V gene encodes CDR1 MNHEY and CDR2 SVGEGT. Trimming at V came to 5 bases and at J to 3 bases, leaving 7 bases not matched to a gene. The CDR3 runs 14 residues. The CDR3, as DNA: TGTGCCAGCAGTGTCGCGACTAGCTTCTACGAGCAGTACTTC. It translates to CASSVATSFYEQYF.

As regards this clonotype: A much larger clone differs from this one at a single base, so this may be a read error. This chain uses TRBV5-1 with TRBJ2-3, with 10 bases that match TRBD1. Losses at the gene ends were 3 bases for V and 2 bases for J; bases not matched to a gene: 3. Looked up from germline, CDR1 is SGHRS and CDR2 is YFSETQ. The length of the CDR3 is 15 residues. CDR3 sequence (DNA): TGCGCCAGCAGCTGGGGGACAGGGGACACAGATACGCAGTATTTT. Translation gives CASSWGTGDTDTQYF.

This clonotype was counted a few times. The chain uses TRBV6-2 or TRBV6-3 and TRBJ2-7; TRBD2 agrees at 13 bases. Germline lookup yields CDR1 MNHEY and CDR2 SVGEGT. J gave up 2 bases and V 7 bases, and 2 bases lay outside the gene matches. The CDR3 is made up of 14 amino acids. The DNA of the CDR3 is TGTGCCAGCAAGGGACTAGCGGGACCCTACGAGCAGTACTTC. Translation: CASKGLAGPYEQYF.

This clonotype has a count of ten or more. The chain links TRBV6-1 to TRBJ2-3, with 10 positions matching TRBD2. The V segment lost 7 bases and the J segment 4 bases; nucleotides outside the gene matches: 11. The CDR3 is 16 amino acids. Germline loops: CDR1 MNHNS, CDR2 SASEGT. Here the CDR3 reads CASTQGLAGGADTQYF. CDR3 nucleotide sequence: TGTGCCAGCACACAGGGGTTAGCGGGAGGTGCAGATACGCAGTATTTT.

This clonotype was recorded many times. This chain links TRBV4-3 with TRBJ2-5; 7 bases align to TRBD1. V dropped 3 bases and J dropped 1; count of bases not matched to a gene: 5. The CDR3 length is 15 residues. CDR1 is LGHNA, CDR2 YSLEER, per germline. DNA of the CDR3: TGCGCCAGCAGCCAGACGACAGGGTCCCAAGAGACCCAGTACTTC. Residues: CASSQTTGSQETQYF.

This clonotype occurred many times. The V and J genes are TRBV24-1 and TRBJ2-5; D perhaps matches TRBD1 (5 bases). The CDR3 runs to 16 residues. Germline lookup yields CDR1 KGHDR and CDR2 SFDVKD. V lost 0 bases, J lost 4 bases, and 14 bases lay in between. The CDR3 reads CATSDLVQGPGETQYF. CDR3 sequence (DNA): TGTGCCACCAGTGATTTGGTGCAGGGTCCGGGAGAGACCCAGTACTTC.

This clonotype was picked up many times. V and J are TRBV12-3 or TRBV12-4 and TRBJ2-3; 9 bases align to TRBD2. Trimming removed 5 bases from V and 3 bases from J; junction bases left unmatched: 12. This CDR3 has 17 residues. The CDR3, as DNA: TGTGCCAGCAGTCCCTTCGGGGGCGGGAGGGGGACAGATACGCAGTATTTT. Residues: CASSPFGGGRGTDTQYF.

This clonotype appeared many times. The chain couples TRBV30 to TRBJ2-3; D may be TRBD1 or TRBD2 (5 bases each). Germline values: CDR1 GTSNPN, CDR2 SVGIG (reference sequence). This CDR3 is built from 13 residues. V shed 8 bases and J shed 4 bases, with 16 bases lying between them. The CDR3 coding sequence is TGTGCCAGAAGTGGGGGAGACGCAGATACGCAGTATTTT. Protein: CARSGGDADTQYF.

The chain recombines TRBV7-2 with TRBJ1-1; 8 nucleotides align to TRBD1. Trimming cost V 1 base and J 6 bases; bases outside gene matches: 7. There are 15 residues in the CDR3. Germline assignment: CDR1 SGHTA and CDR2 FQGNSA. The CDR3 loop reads CASSLGQGAYSEAFF. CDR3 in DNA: TGTGCCAGCAGCTTAGGGCAGGGGGCTTATTCTGAAGCTTTCTTT.

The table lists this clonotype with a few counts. Here the CDR3 reads CASSLYTGSSGRLAKNIQYF. The CDR3 DNA follows: TGTGCCAGCAGCTTATACACTGGATCTAGCGGGAGGCTAGCCAAAAACATTCAGTACTTC. This chain links TRBV11-2 with TRBJ2-4; TRBD2 matches 11 bases. This CDR3 comprises 20 residues. CDR1 and CDR2 from the germline V gene are SGHAT and FQNNGV. V was pared by 2 bases and J by 0 bases, with 12 bases of the junction left unmatched.

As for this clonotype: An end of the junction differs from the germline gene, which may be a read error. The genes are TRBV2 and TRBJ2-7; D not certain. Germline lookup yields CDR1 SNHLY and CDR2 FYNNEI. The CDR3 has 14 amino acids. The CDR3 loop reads CASSEAHRSCEQYF. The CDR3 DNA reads TGTGCCAGCAGTGAAGCACACCGCTCCTGCGAGCAGTACTTC. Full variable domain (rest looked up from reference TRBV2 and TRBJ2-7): EPEVTQTPSHQVTQMGQEVILRCVPISNHLYFYWYRQILGQKVEFLVSFYNNEISEKSEIFDDQFSVERPDGSNFTLKIRSTKLEDSAMYFCASSEAHRSCEQYFGPGTRLTVT.

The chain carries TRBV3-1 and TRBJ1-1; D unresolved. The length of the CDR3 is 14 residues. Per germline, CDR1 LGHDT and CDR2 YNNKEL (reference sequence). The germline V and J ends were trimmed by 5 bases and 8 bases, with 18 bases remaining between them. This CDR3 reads CASSAYTKGPEAFF. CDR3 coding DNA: TGTGCCAGCAGCGCTTACACCAAGGGTCCCGAAGCTTTCTTT.

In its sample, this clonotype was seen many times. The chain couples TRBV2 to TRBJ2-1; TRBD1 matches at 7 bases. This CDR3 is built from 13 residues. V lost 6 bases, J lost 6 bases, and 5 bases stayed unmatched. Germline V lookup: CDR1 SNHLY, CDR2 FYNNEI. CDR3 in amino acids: CASRVGTVNEQFF. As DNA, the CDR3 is TGTGCCAGCAGGGTCGGGACAGTCAATGAGCAGTTCTTC.

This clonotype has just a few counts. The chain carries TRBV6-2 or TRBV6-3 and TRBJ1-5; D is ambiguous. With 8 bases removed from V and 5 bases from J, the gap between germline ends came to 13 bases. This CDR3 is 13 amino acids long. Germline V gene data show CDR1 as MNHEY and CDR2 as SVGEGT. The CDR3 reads CASAYSSDQPQHF. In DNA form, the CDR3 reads TGTGCCAGCGCCTATTCCTCCGATCAGCCCCAGCATTTT.

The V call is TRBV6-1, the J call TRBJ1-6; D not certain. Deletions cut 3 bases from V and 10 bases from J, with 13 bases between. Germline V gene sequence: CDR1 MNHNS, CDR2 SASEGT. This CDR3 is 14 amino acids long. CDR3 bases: TGTGCCAGCAGTGATGGGGTGGGGAGGTCACCCCTCCACTTT. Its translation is CASSDGVGRSPLHF.

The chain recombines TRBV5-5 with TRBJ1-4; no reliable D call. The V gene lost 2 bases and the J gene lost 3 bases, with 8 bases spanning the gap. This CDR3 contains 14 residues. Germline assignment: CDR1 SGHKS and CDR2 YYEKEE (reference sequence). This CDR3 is CASSLARPNEKLFF. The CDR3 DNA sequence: TGTGCCAGCAGCTTAGCCAGACCTAATGAAAAACTGTTTTTT.

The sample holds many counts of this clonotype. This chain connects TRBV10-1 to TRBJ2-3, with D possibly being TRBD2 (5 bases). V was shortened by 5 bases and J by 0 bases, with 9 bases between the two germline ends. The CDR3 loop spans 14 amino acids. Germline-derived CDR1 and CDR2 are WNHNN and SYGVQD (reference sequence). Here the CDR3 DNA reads TGCGCCAGCAGTATTGCGGGCAGCACAGATACGCAGTATTTT. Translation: CASSIAGSTDTQYF.

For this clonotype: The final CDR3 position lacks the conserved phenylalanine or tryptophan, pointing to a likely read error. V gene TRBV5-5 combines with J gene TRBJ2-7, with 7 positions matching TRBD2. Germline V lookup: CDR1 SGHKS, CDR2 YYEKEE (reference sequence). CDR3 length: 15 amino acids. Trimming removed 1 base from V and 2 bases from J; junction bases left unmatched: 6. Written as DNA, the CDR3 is TGTGCCAGCAGCTTGAACCTAGCGGCCACCTACGAGCAGTACGGC. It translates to CASSLNLAATYEQYG.

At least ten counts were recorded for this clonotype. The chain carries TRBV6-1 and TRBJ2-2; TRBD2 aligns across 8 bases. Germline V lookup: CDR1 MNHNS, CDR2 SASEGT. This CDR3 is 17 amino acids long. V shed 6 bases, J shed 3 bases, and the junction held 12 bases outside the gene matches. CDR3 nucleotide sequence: TGTGCCAGCAGCCGACAAAGCGGGAGTGTTGACACCGGGGAGCTGTTTTTT. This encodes CASSRQSGSVDTGELFF.

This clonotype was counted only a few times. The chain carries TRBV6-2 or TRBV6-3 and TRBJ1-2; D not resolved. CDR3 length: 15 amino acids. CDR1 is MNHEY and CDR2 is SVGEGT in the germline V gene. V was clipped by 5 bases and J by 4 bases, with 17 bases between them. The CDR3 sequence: CASSPGQRQFYGYTF. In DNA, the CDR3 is TGTGCCAGCAGTCCGGGCCAAAGGCAGTTCTATGGCTACACCTTC.

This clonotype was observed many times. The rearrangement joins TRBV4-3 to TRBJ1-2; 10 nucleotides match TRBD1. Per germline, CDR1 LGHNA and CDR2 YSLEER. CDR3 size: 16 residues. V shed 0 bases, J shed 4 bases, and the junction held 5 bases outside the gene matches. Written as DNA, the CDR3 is TGCGCCAGCAGCCAAGACCGGGACAGGGGTTTCTATGGCTACACCTTC. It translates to CASSQDRDRGFYGYTF.

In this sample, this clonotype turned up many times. DNA for the CDR3: TGTGCCAGGGGGGTCCTTAACTACGAGCAGTACTTC. Translated, it gives CARGVLNYEQYF. The rearrangement uses TRBV12-3 or TRBV12-4 and TRBJ2-7; tentatively, D is TRBD1 or TRBD2 (5 bases each). CDR3 length equals 12 residues. Trimming pared 9 bases from V and 3 bases from J, leaving 12 bases between.